This section outlines one T cell receptor (beta chain) sequence together with its context. Its antigen is undetermined. This entry comes from a study of blood T cells in healthy people across ages. Study-wide results and limits: In older individuals, TCR beta diversity per million T cells was lower, falling roughly linearly with age.

A sample-barcoded 5' primer and a J-beta primer mix were used in a second PCR of about 6 to 12 cycles. TCRdb reprocessed the 5' RACE reads with MiXCR, giving one entry per CDR3 protein. The data show hundreds of thousands of distinct CDR3 sequences, with approximately 52% seen just once and roughly 14% held by the top ten. Germline trimming cut 5 bases from V and 2 bases from J; bases unmatched to any gene: 9. CDR3 length equals 15 residues. Germline-derived CDR1 and CDR2 are MNHNY and SVGAGI (reference sequence). Sequenced sample: blood. This receptor was identified in a woman of 80 years or more in good health. The V call is TRBV6-6, the J call TRBJ2-7; the match to TRBD1 covers 7 bases. CDR3 bases: TGTGCCAGCAGTCAGGGACAGCTGGGACCCTACGAGCAGTACTTC. Translated, it gives CASSQGQLGPYEQYF.